This T cell receptor (beta chain) emerged from a study of Graves' ophthalmopathy and Graves' hyperthyroidism. Background on the study: Peripheral blood (taken before any treatment) was collected at initial diagnosis. Findings of the study overall: Blood also held most thyroid clonotypes expanded above 0.001 frequency. Prediction of ophthalmopathy progression reached about 65% sensitivity and around 72% specificity.

From RNA, the CDR3 regions of TCR beta chains were amplified and sequenced. RT-PCR with HTBI primers came first, then second-round multiplex PCR. MiXCR was run by TCRdb on the multiplex PCR reads, yielding one entry per CDR3 protein. The table lists over 200,000 distinct CDR3 sequences, under 30% of them singletons, with approximately 9.6% in the top ten. This clonotype was counted ten times or more. Its antigen is undetermined. Germline V gene lookup returns CDR1 KGHDR and CDR2 SFDVKD. CDR3 length: 14 amino acids. V was clipped by 2 bases and J by 6 bases, with 12 bases between them. The receptor was isolated from a man aged 45 to 65 with Graves' ophthalmopathy. The chain is built from TRBV24-1 and TRBJ1-1; tentatively, D is TRBD1 (6 bases). Sequencing was done on a sample of peripheral blood. DNA for the CDR3: TGTGCCACCAGTGATTCAACAGGGAAGCCTGAAGCTTTCTTT. As protein: CATSDSTGKPEAFF.